The entry below gives a single T cell receptor beta chain sequence along with its context. There is no known antigen for this receptor. There are no base qualities to consult, and no much larger clone falls within one base. The sample originates from a study of T-cell memory formation after mild COVID-19 listed by TCRdb under 2021. In terms of the full investigation: Most TCR sequence clusters were specific to one of the two donors. Longitudinal TCRalpha and TCRbeta repertoire sequencing tracked T-cell clones expanding and contracting after mild COVID-19 in a couple of donors. Two young, previously healthy adult volunteers made up the cohort, one male and one female.

Ficoll-Paque density gradient centrifugation was the method used to isolate PBMCs. Sequencing relied on an Illumina NovaSeq 6000. TCRalpha and TCRbeta cDNA libraries were constructed by 5'RACE with constant-segment primers, with sample barcodes and unique molecular identifiers being introduced. Trizol reagent was used to extract RNA from every sample. Library amplification was performed in two PCR steps, and a second sample barcode and Illumina TruSeq adapters were introduced in the second step. Sequencing of the libraries was done on an Illumina NovaSeq, producing 2 x 150 bp paired-end reads. In the original analysis: Reads were demultiplexed and collapsed into UMI-guided consensus sequences with migec v1.2.7. Using mixcr v2.1.11, the UMI consensuses were aligned to TRA and TRB V and J templates and assembled into clonotypes. Clonotypes were classified as expanded or contracted when called significant by both edgeR and NoisET, with noise models trained on biological replicates. For edgeR calls, the thresholds were a false discovery rate-adjusted p below 0.01 and a log2 fold-change of 1. As an exploratory analysis of dynamics, PCA with hierarchical clustering was applied to max-normalized trajectories of the 1000 most abundant clonotypes. Separately sequenced CD4+ and CD8+ repertoires were used to assign a CD4 or CD8 phenotype to each responding clone. The public reads were run again by TCRdb, first through fastp at Q25 and then through MiXCR, and only productive beta chains were kept. Each entry merges the rows of one CDR3 protein and shows their most common DNA and genes. The V and J calls reflect TCRdb's pipeline rather than the authors' work. The sample profile shows about 560,000 distinct CDR3 sequences; 15% to 20% of them were found once. The leading ten clones occupy just over 8% of the sample.

Results and caveats for the whole study, not just this receptor: The study covered only a couple of mild cases, and larger cohorts including severe cases with pre-infection samples were considered necessary. From day 15 to 85, contracting clones showed balanced CD4/CD8 phenotypes, whereas a second wave of clones that expanded from day 15 to 37 leaned towards CD4+. Contracting CD4+ clones appeared mostly in the CM and EM memory subsets, whereas CD8+ clones were enriched in EMRA. The detection of some responding clones in pre-infection memory suggests that pre-existing cross-reactive memory T cells joined the SARS-CoV-2 response. The second-wave clones that peaked on day 37 were not confirmed to be SARS-CoV-2 specific.

Per the germline V gene, ENHRY is the CDR1 and SYGVKD is the CDR2. The CDR3, from cysteine to phenylalanine, totals 15 residues. Only the CDR3 DNA is retained, 45 bases long and in frame from the first base. Clipping removes 4 bases from V and 3 bases from J, with 8 as the unmatched junction base count. The V and J segments used are TRBV10-3 and TRBJ2-7, with 8 bases matching TRBD1. The sequencing sample was made of PBMCs or a T cell subset sorted from them (not recorded which). This clonotype was obtained from an adult woman who had mild COVID-19 (a few samples of this study predate the infection). The sample titles of this study are shuffled in the database, so cell type and time point are left out; the donor was told from shared clones. The CDR3 sequence is CAISGGDRHNYEQYF. The nucleotide sequence reads TGTGCCATCAGTGGGGGGGACAGGCATAACTACGAGCAGTACTTC.